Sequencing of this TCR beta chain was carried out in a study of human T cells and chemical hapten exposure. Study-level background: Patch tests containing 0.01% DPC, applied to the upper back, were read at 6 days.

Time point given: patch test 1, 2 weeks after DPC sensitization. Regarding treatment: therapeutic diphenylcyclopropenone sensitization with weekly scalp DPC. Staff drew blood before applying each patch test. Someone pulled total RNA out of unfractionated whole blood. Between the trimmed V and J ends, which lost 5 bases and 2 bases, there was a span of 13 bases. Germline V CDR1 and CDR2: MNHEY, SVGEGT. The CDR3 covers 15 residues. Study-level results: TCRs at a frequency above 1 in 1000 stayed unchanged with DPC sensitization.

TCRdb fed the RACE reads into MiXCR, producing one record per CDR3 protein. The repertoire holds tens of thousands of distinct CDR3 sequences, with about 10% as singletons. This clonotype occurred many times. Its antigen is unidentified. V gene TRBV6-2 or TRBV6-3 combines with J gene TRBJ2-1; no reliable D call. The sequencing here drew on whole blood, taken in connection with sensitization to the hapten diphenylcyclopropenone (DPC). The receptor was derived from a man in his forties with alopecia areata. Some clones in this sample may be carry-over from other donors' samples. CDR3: CASSRSPVAYNEQFF. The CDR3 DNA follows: TGTGCCAGCAGTAGGTCACCCGTGGCCTACAATGAGCAGTTCTTC.